One sample yielded the 21 T cell receptor beta chains listed below, sequenced in a study of cytomegalovirus exposure and HLA in healthy donors. The PCR had 60 Vbeta and 13 Jbeta primers. The data were produced by immunoSEQ multiplex PCR, yet TCRdb's version contains in-frame clones alone and is incomplete. The sample has over 150,000 clones, around 68% seen once. The specimen was PBMCs. All receptors derive from a man aged 50-60 years in good health and CMV-seronegative.

The rearrangement links TRBV5-8 to TRBJ1-6; 7 nucleotides match TRBD1. Germline values: CDR1 SGHTS, CDR2 YDEGEE. V gave up 4 bases and J gave up 6 bases; unmatched junction bases: 10. CDR3 size: 16 residues. The CDR3 here is CASSQNPGTANSPLHF. In DNA form, the CDR3 reads TGTGCCAGCAGCCAAAACCCCGGGACAGCTAATTCACCCCTCCACTTT.

V is TRBV4-1 and J is TRBJ1-4; a possible D gene is TRBD1 (5 bases). The V and J ends lost 5 bases and 8 bases respectively, with 15 bases between them. In germline, CDR1 is MGHRA, CDR2 YSYEKL. The CDR3 sequence is 14 residues long. For the CDR3, the DNA is TGCGCCAGCAGCGATGCCAGGGAGGGGGAAAAACTGTTTTTT. As protein: CASSDAREGEKLFF.

The chain uses TRBV10-1 and TRBJ2-1; 10 bases line up with TRBD1. Trimming cost V 4 bases and J 7 bases; bases outside gene matches: 7. Germline CDR1 and CDR2: WNHNN and SYGVQD (reference sequence). The CDR3 has 15 amino acids. CDR3 coding DNA: TGCGCCAGCAGTGTGGGGACAGGGGATTTGAATGAGCAGTTCTTC. As protein: CASSVGTGDLNEQFF.

The CDR3 spells CASSLAGTGGVGYEQYF. The DNA of the CDR3 is TGTGCCAGCAGCTTGGCCGGGACAGGGGGAGTTGGCTACGAGCAGTACTTC. The chain couples TRBV5-6 to TRBJ2-7, with 11 positions matching TRBD1. Losses at the gene ends were 0 bases for V and 3 bases for J; bases not matched to a gene: 8. CDR3 length equals 17 residues. The V gene's germline CDR1 is SGHDT and CDR2 YYEEEE.

The chain combines TRBV28 with TRBJ2-7; 7 bases are a match to TRBD1. After removal of 5 bases from V and 6 bases from J, the junction contained 13 bases not matched to a gene. Germline CDR1 reads MDHEN; CDR2 reads SYDVKM. The CDR3 is 15 residues long. The CDR3 here is CASSVTGTAFGEQYF. Here the CDR3 DNA reads TGTGCCAGCAGTGTAACCGGGACAGCCTTTGGCGAGCAGTACTTC.

This clone was seen a handful of times. The chain links TRBV2 to TRBJ2-2; 8 nucleotides agree with TRBD2. The germline CDR1 and CDR2 sequences are SNHLY and FYNNEI. The CDR3 spans 15 residues. V lost 10 bases, J lost 4 bases, and 11 bases stayed unmatched. The CDR3 sequence: CATAGGRGGTGELFF. The CDR3 coding sequence is TGTGCCACCGCCGGGGGACGGGGGGGCACCGGGGAGCTGTTTTTT.

The rearrangement uses TRBV7-6 and TRBJ2-7; 7 bases agree with TRBD1. After removal of 4 bases from V and 1 base from J, the junction contained 10 bases not matched to a gene. Germline V gives CDR1 SGHVS, CDR2 FNYEAQ. The CDR3 has 16 amino acids. The CDR3 reads CASSSPDRETSYEQYF. For the CDR3, the DNA is TGTGCCAGCAGCTCTCCCGACAGGGAAACATCCTACGAGCAGTACTTC.

The chain employs TRBV19 and TRBJ2-1, with 7 bases lining up with TRBD1. CDR1 is LNHDA, CDR2 SQIVND, per germline (reference sequence). J lost 4 bases, V lost 4 bases, and 13 bases had no gene match. This CDR3 is built from 17 residues. The CDR3 nucleotides are TGTGCCAGTAGTACCCCAACCGGGACAGCCCGATACAATGAGCAGTTCTTC. Protein sequence: CASSTPTGTARYNEQFF. The full variable domain, its missing parts supplied by reference TRBV19 and TRBJ2-1, is DGGITQSPKYLFRKEGQNVTLSCEQNLNHDAMYWYRQDPGQGLRLIYYSQIVNDFQKGDIAEGYSVSREKKESFPLTVTSAQKNPTAFYLCASSTPTGTARYNEQFFGPGTRLTVL.

The chain employs TRBV7-3 and TRBJ1-1; a weak D match, TRBD1 (5 bases). The V end was cut by 0 bases, the J end by 1 base, with 18 bases between. The CDR3 sequence is 18 residues long. Germline CDR1 SGHTA, CDR2 FQGTGA. The CDR3 loop reads CASSLTGQAYFANTEAFF. Here the CDR3 DNA reads TGTGCCAGCAGCTTAACGGGGCAGGCATATTTTGCGAACACTGAAGCTTTCTTT.

The chain combines TRBV28 with TRBJ2-3; 9 bases agree with TRBD2. The CDR3 has 15 amino acids. Trimming at V came to 6 bases and at J to 6 bases, leaving 10 bases not matched to a gene. CDR1 MDHEN and CDR2 SYDVKM come from the germline V gene. DNA for the CDR3: TGTGCCAGCAGCTTGGCGGGGGGGGCTGGTGATACGCAGTATTTT. Residues: CASSLAGGAGDTQYF.

This clone was seen a handful of times. The same CDR3 arises from other DNA sequences in this sample as well. The chain recombines TRBV18 with TRBJ1-1; 10 bases are a match to TRBD1. The CDR3 covers 15 residues. The germline CDR1 and CDR2 sequences are KGHSH and LQKENI. The J segment lost 3 bases and the V segment lost 3 bases, leaving 4 bases of the junction unmatched. CDR3 bases: TGTGCCAGCTCACCTAGGACAGGGGGGGACACTGAAGCTTTCTTT. Its translation is CASSPRTGGDTEAFF.

This clone has only a few counts. The V call is TRBV19, the J call TRBJ1-1; no definite D call. Trimming shortened V by 5 bases and J by 5 bases, and 27 bases separated the two germline ends. The CDR3 spans 18 residues. Germline values: CDR1 LNHDA, CDR2 SQIVND (reference sequence). In DNA, the CDR3 is TGTGCCAGTAGTCCCCCCGAGGGCCGACTCGGAGGGTTGACTGAAGCTTTCTTT. Residues: CASSPPEGRLGGLTEAFF.

The chain recombines TRBV28 with TRBJ2-1, with a weak D call TRBD2 (6 bases). Per germline, CDR1 MDHEN and CDR2 SYDVKM. V dropped 6 bases and J dropped 4 bases, with 16 bases sitting between them. The CDR3 length is 15 residues. CDR3 in amino acids: CASSLTGTRYNEQFF. The CDR3 nucleotides read TGTGCCAGCAGCCTTACCGGGACTCGATACAATGAGCAGTTCTTC.

The V gene is TRBV6-1, the J gene TRBJ2-5; 12 bases align to TRBD2. The germline CDR1 and CDR2 sequences are MNHNS and SASEGT. After removal of 6 bases from V and 5 bases from J, the junction contained 7 bases not matched to a gene. The CDR3 is 15 amino acids. The CDR3: CASRSTSGGSETQYF. Here the CDR3 DNA reads TGTGCCAGCAGAAGTACTAGCGGGGGGAGTGAGACCCAGTACTTC.

The V and J genes are TRBV2 and TRBJ1-6; D gene uncertain. CDR3 length: 14 residues. V shed 7 bases and J shed 0 bases, with 7 bases lying between them. Looked up from germline, CDR1 is SNHLY and CDR2 is FYNNEI. CDR3 coding DNA: TGTGCCAGCATGCCGGTCTCCTATAATTCACCCCTCCACTTT. It translates to CASMPVSYNSPLHF.

The chain employs TRBV5-1 and TRBJ2-4, with 7 bases aligning to TRBD2. V shed 0 bases, J shed 3 bases, and the junction held 3 bases outside the gene matches. The CDR3 is 15 amino acids. Looked up from germline, CDR1 is SGHRS and CDR2 is YFSETQ. DNA for the CDR3: TGCGCCAGCAGCTTGGGCAGGGAGGGCAAAAACATTCAGTACTTC. Translating it yields CASSLGREGKNIQYF.

This clone has more than one count but fewer than ten. V and J are TRBV28 and TRBJ1-1, with D possibly matching TRBD1 (6 bases). This CDR3 spans 12 amino acids. The V end was cut by 8 bases, the J end by 5 bases, with 12 bases between. Germline V CDR1 and CDR2: MDHEN, SYDVKM. In nucleotides, the CDR3 is TGTGCCAGCGTGGAACAGGGAACTGAAGCTTTCTTT. This translates into CASVEQGTEAFF.

In its sample, this clone was seen a few times. The gene calls are TRBV6-1 and TRBJ1-6; D uncertain. Trimming took 0 bases from V and 11 from J, leaving 17 bases between them. Germline CDR1 is MNHNS and CDR2 is SASEGT. There are 16 residues in the CDR3. CDR3 sequence: CASSEAPHYGHAPLHF. The DNA for the CDR3 is TGTGCCAGCAGTGAAGCACCCCACTACGGTCATGCACCCCTCCACTTT.

The CDR3 loop reads CASSPDRGSTDTQYF. The DNA of the CDR3 is TGTGCCAGCAGTCCGGACAGGGGGAGTACAGATACGCAGTATTTT. The gene calls are TRBV6-5 and TRBJ2-3, with 10 bases matching TRBD1. Germline V lookup: CDR1 MNHEY, CDR2 SVGAGI. The junction had 5 bases not matched to a gene; V was cut back by 5 bases and J by 3 bases. CDR3 length: 15 amino acids.

This clone was seen only once. V is TRBV6-1 and J is TRBJ1-5, with 8 nucleotides matching TRBD1. V dropped 5 bases and J dropped 5; count of bases not matched to a gene: 8. The CDR3 has 15 amino acids. Looked up from germline, CDR1 is MNHNS and CDR2 is SASEGT. The CDR3 loop is CASSSTGGYDQPQHF. The CDR3 nucleotides are TGTGCCAGCAGTTCTACAGGGGGTTACGATCAGCCCCAGCATTTT.

V usage is TRBV5-1 and J usage is TRBJ1-3, with D unclear. The CDR3 covers 13 residues. Germline V gene lookup returns CDR1 SGHRS and CDR2 YFSETQ. V lost 3 bases and J lost 3, with 7 bases in between. CDR3 sequence: CASSSADGNTIYF. CDR3 in DNA: TGCGCCAGCAGCTCGGCGGATGGAAACACCATATATTTT.